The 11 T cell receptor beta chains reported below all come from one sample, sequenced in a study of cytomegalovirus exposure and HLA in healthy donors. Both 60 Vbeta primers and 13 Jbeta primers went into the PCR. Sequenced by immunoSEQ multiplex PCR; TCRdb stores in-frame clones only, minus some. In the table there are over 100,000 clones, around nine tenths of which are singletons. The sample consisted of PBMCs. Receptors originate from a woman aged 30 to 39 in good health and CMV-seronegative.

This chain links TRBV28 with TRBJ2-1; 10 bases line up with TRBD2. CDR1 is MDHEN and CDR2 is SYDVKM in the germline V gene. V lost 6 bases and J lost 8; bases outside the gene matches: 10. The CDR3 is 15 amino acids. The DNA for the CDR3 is TGTGCCAGCAGCCTAGCGGGAGCGAGGGGGCATGAGCAGTTCTTC. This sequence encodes CASSLAGARGHEQFF.

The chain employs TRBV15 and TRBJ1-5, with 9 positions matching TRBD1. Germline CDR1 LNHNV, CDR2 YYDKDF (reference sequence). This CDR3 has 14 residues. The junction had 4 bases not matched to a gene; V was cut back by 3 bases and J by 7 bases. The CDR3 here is CATSRDRGHQPQHF. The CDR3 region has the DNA TGTGCCACCAGCAGGGACAGGGGACACCAGCCCCAGCATTTT.

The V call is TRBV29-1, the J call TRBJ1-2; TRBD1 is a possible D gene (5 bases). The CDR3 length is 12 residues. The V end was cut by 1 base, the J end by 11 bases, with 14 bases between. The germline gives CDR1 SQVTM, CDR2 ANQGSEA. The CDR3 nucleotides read TGCAGCGTTGAAGGCCAAAGGGGAAGTTACACCTTC. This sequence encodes CSVEGQRGSYTF.

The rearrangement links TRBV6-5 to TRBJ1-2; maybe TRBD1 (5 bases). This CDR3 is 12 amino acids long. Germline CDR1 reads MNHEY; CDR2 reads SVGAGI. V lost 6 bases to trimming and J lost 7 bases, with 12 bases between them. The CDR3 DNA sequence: TGTGCCAGCAGCCAGGGTAGAAGTGGCTACACCTTC. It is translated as CASSQGRSGYTF.

CDR3 region: CACRDRGDYGYTF. CDR3 sequence (DNA): TGTGCCTGCCGGGACAGGGGGGACTATGGCTACACCTTC. The chain combines TRBV30 with TRBJ1-2; TRBD1 aligns across 11 bases. V was pared by 6 bases and J by 3 bases, with 3 bases of the junction left unmatched. The CDR3 is 13 residues long. The germline V gene encodes CDR1 GTSNPN and CDR2 SVGIG (reference sequence).

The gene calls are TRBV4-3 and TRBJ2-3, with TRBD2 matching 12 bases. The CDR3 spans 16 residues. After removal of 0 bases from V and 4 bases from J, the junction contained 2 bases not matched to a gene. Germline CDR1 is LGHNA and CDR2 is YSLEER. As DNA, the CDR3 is TGCGCCAGCAGCCAAGAGGGACTAGCGGGCCCAGATACGCAGTATTTT. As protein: CASSQEGLAGPDTQYF.

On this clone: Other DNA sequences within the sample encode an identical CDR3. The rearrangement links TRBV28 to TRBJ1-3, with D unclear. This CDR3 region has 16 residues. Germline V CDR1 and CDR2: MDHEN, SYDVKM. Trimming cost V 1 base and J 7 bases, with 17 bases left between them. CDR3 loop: CASSLSVTGVGNTIYF. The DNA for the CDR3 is TGTGCCAGCAGTTTATCTGTGACCGGAGTTGGGAACACCATATATTTT.

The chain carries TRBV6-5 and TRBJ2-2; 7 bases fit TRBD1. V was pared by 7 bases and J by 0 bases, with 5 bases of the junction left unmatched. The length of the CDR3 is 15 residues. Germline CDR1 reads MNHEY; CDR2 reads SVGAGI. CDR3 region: CASKSQGANTGELFF. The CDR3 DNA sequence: TGTGCCAGCAAATCCCAGGGGGCGAACACCGGGGAGCTGTTTTTT.

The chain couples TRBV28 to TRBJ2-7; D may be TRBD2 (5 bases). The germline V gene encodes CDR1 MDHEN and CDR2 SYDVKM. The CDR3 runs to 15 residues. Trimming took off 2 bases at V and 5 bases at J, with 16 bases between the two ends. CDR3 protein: CASSLAQGGTNEQYF. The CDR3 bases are TGTGCCAGCAGTTTAGCCCAAGGAGGTACTAACGAGCAGTACTTC.

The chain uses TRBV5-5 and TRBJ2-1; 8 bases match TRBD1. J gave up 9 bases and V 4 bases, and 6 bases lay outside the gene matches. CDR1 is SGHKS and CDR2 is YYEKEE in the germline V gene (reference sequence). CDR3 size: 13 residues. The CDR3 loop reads CASSPKDRVEQFF. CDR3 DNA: TGTGCCAGCAGCCCGAAGGACAGGGTTGAGCAGTTCTTC.

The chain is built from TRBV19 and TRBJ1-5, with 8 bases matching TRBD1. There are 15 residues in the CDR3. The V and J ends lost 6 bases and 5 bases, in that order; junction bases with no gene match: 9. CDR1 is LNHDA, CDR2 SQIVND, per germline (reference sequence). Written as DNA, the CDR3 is TGTGCCAGTAGCCTACCCCAGGGGGCCCATCAGCCCCAGCATTTT. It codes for CASSLPQGAHQPQHF.